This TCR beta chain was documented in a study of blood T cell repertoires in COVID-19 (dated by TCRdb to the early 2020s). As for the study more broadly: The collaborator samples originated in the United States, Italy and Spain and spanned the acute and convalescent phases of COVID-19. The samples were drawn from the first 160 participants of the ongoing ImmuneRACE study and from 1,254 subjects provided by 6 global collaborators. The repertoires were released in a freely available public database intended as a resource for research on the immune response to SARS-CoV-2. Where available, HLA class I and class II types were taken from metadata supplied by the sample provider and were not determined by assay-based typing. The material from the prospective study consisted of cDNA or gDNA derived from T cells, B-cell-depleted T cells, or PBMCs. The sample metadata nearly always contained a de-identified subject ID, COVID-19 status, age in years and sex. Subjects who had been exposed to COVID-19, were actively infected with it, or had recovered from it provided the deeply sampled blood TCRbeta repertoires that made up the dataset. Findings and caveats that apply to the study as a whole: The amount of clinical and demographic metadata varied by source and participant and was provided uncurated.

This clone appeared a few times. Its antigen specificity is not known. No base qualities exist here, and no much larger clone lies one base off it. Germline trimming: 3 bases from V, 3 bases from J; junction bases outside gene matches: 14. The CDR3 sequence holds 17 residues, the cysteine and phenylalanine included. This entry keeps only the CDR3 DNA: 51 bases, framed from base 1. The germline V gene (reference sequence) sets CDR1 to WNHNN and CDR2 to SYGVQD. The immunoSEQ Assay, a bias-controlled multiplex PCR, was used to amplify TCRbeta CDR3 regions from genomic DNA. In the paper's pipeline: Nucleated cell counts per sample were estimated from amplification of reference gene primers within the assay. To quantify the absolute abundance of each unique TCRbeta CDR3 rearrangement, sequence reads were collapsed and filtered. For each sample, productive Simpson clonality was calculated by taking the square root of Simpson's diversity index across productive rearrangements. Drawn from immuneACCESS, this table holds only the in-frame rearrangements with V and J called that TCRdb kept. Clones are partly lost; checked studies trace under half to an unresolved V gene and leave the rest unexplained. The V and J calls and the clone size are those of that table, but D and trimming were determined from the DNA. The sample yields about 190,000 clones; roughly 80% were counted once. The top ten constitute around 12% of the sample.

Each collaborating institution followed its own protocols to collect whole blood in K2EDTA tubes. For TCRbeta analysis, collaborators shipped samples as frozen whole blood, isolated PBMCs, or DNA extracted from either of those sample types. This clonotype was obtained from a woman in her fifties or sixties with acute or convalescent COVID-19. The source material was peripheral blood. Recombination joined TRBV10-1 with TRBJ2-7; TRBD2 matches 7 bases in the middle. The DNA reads TGCGCCAGCAGTGAAGTCGGGCTAGCGGAAGACCTCTACGAGCAGTACTTC. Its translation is CASSEVGLAEDLYEQYF.